These 21 T cell receptor beta chains originate from one sample sequenced in a study of blood T cell repertoires in COVID-19. Libraries were prepared by immunoSEQ multiplex PCR; TCRdb keeps only in-frame clonotypes and omits some of them. The profile shows roughly 240,000 clones, 80% to 90% of them singletons. Sequencing was performed on PBMCs or T cells enriched from blood (not recorded which). The source is a man aged 50 to 59 who had been exposed to COVID-19.

This clone has just one count. V and J are TRBV11-3 and TRBJ2-1; 7 nucleotides align to TRBD2. The CDR3 is 17 residues long. V was clipped by 1 base and J by 4 bases; unmatched bases: 10. CDR1 SGHNT and CDR2 YENEEA come from the germline V gene. CDR3 loop: CASSLGTVAGAYNEQFF. In DNA form, the CDR3 reads TGTGCCAGCAGCTTAGGGACCGTAGCGGGTGCGTACAATGAGCAGTTCTTC.

The J gene is TRBJ1-2, the V gene TRBV4-1; D is perhaps TRBD1 (6 bases). Trimming shortened V by 2 bases and J by 1 base, and 8 bases separated the two germline ends. Germline CDR1 is MGHRA and CDR2 is YSYEKL. CDR3 length: 14 residues. CDR3 residues: CASSQNRDNYGYTF. The CDR3 coding sequence is TGCGCCAGCAGCCAAAACAGGGATAACTATGGCTACACCTTC.

The gene calls are TRBV27 and TRBJ1-1; the match to TRBD1 covers 8 bases. J was trimmed by 5 bases and V by 3 bases; bases with no gene match: 14. This CDR3 region has 17 residues. Germline CDR1 reads MNHEY; CDR2 reads SMNVEV (reference sequence). This chain's CDR3 is CASSLVGLTGVGTEAFF. The CDR3 DNA is TGTGCCAGCAGTTTGGTCGGGTTGACAGGGGTTGGAACTGAAGCTTTCTTT.

This sequence joins TRBV5-5 and TRBJ1-2, with D possibly being TRBD1 (6 bases). The germline V gene encodes CDR1 SGHKS and CDR2 YYEKEE (reference sequence). V was shortened by 4 bases and J by 1 base, with 20 bases between the two germline ends. This CDR3 is built from 17 residues. CDR3 sequence: CASSPRTVDLVNYGYTF. The DNA for the CDR3 is TGTGCCAGCAGCCCCCGGACAGTCGACTTAGTTAACTATGGCTACACCTTC.

The rearrangement uses TRBV5-1 and TRBJ2-5, with TRBD2 as a possible D gene (5 bases). The CDR3 runs to 14 residues. Trimming stripped 6 bases from V and 4 bases from J, with 16 bases between. The germline CDR1 and CDR2 sequences are SGHRS and YFSETQ. CDR3 sequence (DNA): TGCGCCAGCACCTTCGAGGGTTACACAGAGACCCAGTACTTC. Its protein is CASTFEGYTETQYF.

This clone was seen only once. The chain carries TRBV10-3 and TRBJ2-5; TRBD1 matches at 9 bases. This CDR3 has 16 residues. The junction had 11 bases not matched to a gene; V was cut back by 5 bases and J by 4 bases. CDR1 is ENHRY, CDR2 SYGVKD, per germline. CDR3 amino acids: CAISSIAQGARETQYF. CDR3 bases: TGTGCCATCAGTAGTATAGCACAGGGGGCGAGAGAGACCCAGTACTTC.

The J gene is TRBJ1-2, the V gene TRBV7-8; tentatively, D is TRBD1 (6 bases). This CDR3 is 16 amino acids long. V was cut by 5 bases and J by 3 bases, with 19 bases left in between. The germline V gene has CDR1 SGHVS and CDR2 FQNEAQ. This CDR3 is CASSPHHQGRDYGYTF. The CDR3 DNA sequence: TGTGCCAGCAGCCCCCACCACCAGGGGCGGGACTATGGCTACACCTTC.

This chain links TRBV11-3 with TRBJ2-7; 7 nucleotides match TRBD1. With 4 bases clipped from V and 10 bases from J, the junction kept 10 bases outside the gene matches. Germline CDR1 and CDR2: SGHNT and YENEEA. The CDR3 is made up of 13 amino acids. The CDR3 here is CASSYGRDSQQYF. In DNA form, the CDR3 reads TGTGCCAGCAGCTATGGTCGGGACAGCCAACAGTACTTC.

The table lists this clone with a few counts. The V gene is TRBV11-2, the J gene TRBJ2-3; 16 positions match TRBD2. Trimming removed 6 bases from V and 5 bases from J; junction bases left unmatched: 5. Per germline, CDR1 SGHAT and CDR2 FQNNGV. The CDR3 loop spans 16 amino acids. The CDR3 spells CASRSGLAGGIDTQYF. The CDR3 nucleotides read TGTGCCAGCAGATCGGGACTAGCGGGGGGGATAGATACGCAGTATTTT.

V gene TRBV28 combines with J gene TRBJ1-4; no clear D. Per germline, CDR1 MDHEN and CDR2 SYDVKM. V dropped 6 bases and J dropped 3 bases, with 17 bases sitting between them. This CDR3 has 16 amino acids. CDR3 protein: CASSPREWFANEKLFF. CDR3 sequence (DNA): TGTGCCAGCAGCCCCCGCGAGTGGTTCGCTAATGAAAAACTGTTTTTT.

The gene calls are TRBV10-3 and TRBJ2-7, with D perhaps matching TRBD2 (6 bases). The CDR3 is made up of 14 amino acids. The germline V and J ends were trimmed by 6 bases and 0 bases, with 12 bases remaining between them. Looked up from germline, CDR1 is ENHRY and CDR2 is SYGVKD. Here the CDR3 reads CAIRGTGVSYEQYF. CDR3 sequence (DNA): TGTGCCATCAGAGGGACGGGAGTCTCCTACGAGCAGTACTTC.

This sequence joins TRBV28 and TRBJ2-3; D is uncertain. With 1 base removed from V and 6 bases from J, the gap between germline ends came to 23 bases. CDR3 length: 18 residues. Germline V lookup: CDR1 MDHEN, CDR2 SYDVKM. The CDR3 sequence: CASSLLPGGSSVSDTQYF. The CDR3, as DNA: TGTGCCAGCAGTTTATTACCCGGCGGCTCATCGGTATCGGATACGCAGTATTTT. The variable domain in full, completed from reference TRBV28 and TRBJ2-3, reads DVKVTQSSRYLVKRTGEKVFLECVQDMDHENMFWYRQDPGLGLRLIYFSYDVKMKEKGDIPEGYSVSREKKERFSLILESASTNQTSMYLCASSLLPGGSSVSDTQYFGPGTRLTVL.

CDR3 in amino acids: CSASRIGGYEQYF. As DNA, the CDR3 is TGCAGTGCTAGTCGCATAGGGGGCTACGAGCAGTACTTC. The chain joins TRBV20-1 to TRBJ2-7, with TRBD1 as a possible D gene (6 bases). Trimming left V 3 bases short and J 3 bases short, with 12 bases between. Germline V gene lookup returns CDR1 DFQATT and CDR2 SNEGSKA (reference sequence). The CDR3 contains 13 residues.

The chain links TRBV28 to TRBJ1-1; D is perhaps TRBD1 (5 bases). V was shortened by 3 bases and J by 0 bases, with 17 bases between the two germline ends. CDR1 is MDHEN, CDR2 SYDVKM, per germline. The CDR3 loop spans 17 amino acids. The CDR3 nucleotides read TGTGCCAGCAGTTTTAAATTGGGGGGGGGTCTGAACACTGAAGCTTTCTTT. The encoded protein is CASSFKLGGGLNTEAFF.

This chain links TRBV30 with TRBJ2-1, with 13 bases matching TRBD2. CDR1 and CDR2 from the germline V gene are GTSNPN and SVGIG (reference sequence). The V and J ends lost 2 bases and 6 bases, in that order; junction bases with no gene match: 7. CDR3 length: 16 residues. CDR3 nucleotide sequence: TGTGCCTGGAGTCCACCGGGACTAGCGGGAATCAATGAGCAGTTCTTC. Translating gives CAWSPPGLAGINEQFF.

This chain connects TRBV5-1 to TRBJ2-3; D possibly corresponds to TRBD2 (6 bases). The CDR3 consists of 18 residues. With 3 bases removed from V and 0 bases from J, the gap between germline ends came to 20 bases. Germline loops: CDR1 SGHRS, CDR2 YFSETQ. The DNA for the CDR3 is TGCGCCAGCAGCTCGGCCGGGTTTGCAGGGACTAGCACAGATACGCAGTATTTT. Protein: CASSSAGFAGTSTDTQYF.

J is TRBJ1-2 and V is TRBV19; D is unresolved. In germline, CDR1 is LNHDA, CDR2 SQIVND (reference sequence). V was clipped by 5 bases and J by 3 bases, with 16 bases between them. The CDR3 length is 15 residues. CDR3 protein: CASSLPYGPDYGYTF. In DNA form, the CDR3 reads TGTGCCAGTAGTCTACCTTACGGTCCGGACTATGGCTACACCTTC.

The J gene is TRBJ2-3, the V gene TRBV9, with 8 bases identical to TRBD2. Trimming took 1 base from V and 3 from J; bases not matched to a gene: 10. This CDR3 has 17 amino acids. The V gene's germline CDR1 is SGDLS and CDR2 YYNGEE. The CDR3 sequence: CASSVSPAGVGTDTQYF. The DNA of the CDR3 is TGTGCCAGCAGCGTATCCCCAGCGGGAGTGGGGACAGATACGCAGTATTTT.

As regards this clone: One end of the junction fails to match germline, which may point to a read error. The rearrangement links TRBV20-1 to TRBJ2-5; D perhaps matches TRBD1 (6 bases). CDR3 size: 11 residues. The germline CDR1 and CDR2 sequences are DFQATT and SNEGSKA (reference sequence). The CDR3 spells CSTGTQETQYF. In DNA, the CDR3 is TGTAGTACAGGGACCCAAGAGACCCAGTACTTC.

The chain uses TRBV28 and TRBJ1-2; a possible D gene is TRBD1 (6 bases). Germline values: CDR1 MDHEN, CDR2 SYDVKM. V was cut by 6 bases and J by 4 bases, with 15 bases left in between. CDR3 length: 14 amino acids. This chain's CDR3 is CASRSQGLIYGYTF. The CDR3 DNA is TGTGCCAGCAGGTCACAGGGTCTGATCTATGGCTACACCTTC.

The V gene is TRBV27, the J gene TRBJ1-3; TRBD1 agrees at 7 bases. Germline trimming cut 7 bases from V and 4 bases from J; bases unmatched to any gene: 7. Germline loops: CDR1 MNHEY, CDR2 SMNVEV (reference sequence). The CDR3 runs 14 residues. In nucleotides, the CDR3 is TGTGCCAGCACCTCGACAGGGATCGGAAACACCATATATTTT. Its protein is CASTSTGIGNTIYF.